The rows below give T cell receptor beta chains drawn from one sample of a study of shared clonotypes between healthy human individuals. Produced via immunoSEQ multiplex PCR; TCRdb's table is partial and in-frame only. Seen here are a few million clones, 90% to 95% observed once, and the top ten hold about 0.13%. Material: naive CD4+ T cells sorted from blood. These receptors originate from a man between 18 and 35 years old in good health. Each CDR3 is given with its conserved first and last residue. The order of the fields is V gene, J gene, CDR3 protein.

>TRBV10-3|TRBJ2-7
CAISSLAGSYEQYF
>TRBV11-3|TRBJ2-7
CASGTGREQYF
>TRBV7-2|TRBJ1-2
CASSSSVRGLTYTF
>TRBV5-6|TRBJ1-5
CASSLRGIFNQPQHF
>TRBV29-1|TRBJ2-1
CSVEEGTGRRNEQFF
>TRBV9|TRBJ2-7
CASSYYEAGEQYF
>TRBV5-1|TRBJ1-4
CASSLGTGQNEKLFF
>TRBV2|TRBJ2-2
CASKGSVNTGELFF
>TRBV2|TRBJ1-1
CASSPNVRGNTEAFF
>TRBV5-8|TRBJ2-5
CASSRLAGGAETQYF
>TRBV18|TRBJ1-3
CASSPLPKTAGNTIYF
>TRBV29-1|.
CSVRTVAYEQYF
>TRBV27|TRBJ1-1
CASARTAVTVEAFF
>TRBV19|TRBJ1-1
CASSTNRGETAFF
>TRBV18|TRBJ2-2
CASLRAGTGELFF
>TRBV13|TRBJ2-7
CASSRTYRDYEQYF
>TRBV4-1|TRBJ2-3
CASSQDPPTGTNSDTQYF
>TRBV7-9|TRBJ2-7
CASSFRDRSYEQYF
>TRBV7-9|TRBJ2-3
CASSLAGLLSTDTQYF
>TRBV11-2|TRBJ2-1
CASSLVGAYNEQFF
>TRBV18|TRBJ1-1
CASSPLGTGEGTEAFF
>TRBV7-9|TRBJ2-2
CASSAWGSGGNTGELFF